Following are 18 T cell receptor beta chains from one sample sequenced in a study of shared clonotypes between healthy human individuals. Clones were sequenced by immunoSEQ multiplex PCR, and TCRdb holds only the in-frame ones, with some missing. Among roughly 2.2 million clones, around 93% were seen once, and the ten largest hold 0.37%. Sequencing was performed on naive CD4+ T cells from PBMCs. Regarding subset: CD45RA+ positively selected. These TCRs come from a man younger than 30 in good health. Some clones in this sample may be carry-over from other donors' samples.

The chain has TRBV11-2 and TRBJ1-2; weak D call: TRBD1 (6 bases). The germline V gene has CDR1 SGHAT and CDR2 FQNNGV. The CDR3 covers 14 residues. The V end lost 5 bases, the J end lost 7 bases, and 17 bases lay between the germline ends. CDR3: CASSPIGGPSGYTF. In DNA form, the CDR3 reads TGTGCCAGCAGCCCAATCGGGGGCCCTTCTGGCTACACCTTC.

This chain joins TRBV10-3 and TRBJ1-2, with 8 bases aligning to TRBD1. This CDR3 has 13 residues. Germline assignment: CDR1 ENHRY and CDR2 SYGVKD. V lost 5 bases to trimming and J lost 7 bases; unmatched junction nucleotides: 6. Here the CDR3 DNA reads TGTGCCATCAGTCCGACAGGGGATCGTGGCTACACCTTC. Its protein product is CAISPTGDRGYTF.

The chain links TRBV18 to TRBJ1-2; D unresolved. V lost 4 bases and J 4 bases, leaving 13 bases between the germline ends. In germline, CDR1 is KGHSH, CDR2 LQKENI. The CDR3 sequence is 14 residues long. CDR3 bases: TGTGCCAGCTCACTGGGAGGTCCGGTCTATGGCTACACCTTC. Its translation: CASSLGGPVYGYTF.

The chain employs TRBV18 and TRBJ1-5, with 7 bases that match TRBD1. The CDR3 has 14 amino acids. V lost 4 bases and J lost 4; bases outside the gene matches: 4. CDR1 and CDR2 from the germline V gene are KGHSH and LQKENI. The DNA for the CDR3 is TGTGCCAGCTCACAACAGGGGATGAATCAGCCCCAGCATTTT. Translating gives CASSQQGMNQPQHF.

This chain links TRBV11-3 with TRBJ2-5, with D perhaps matching TRBD1 (6 bases). Germline CDR1 reads SGHNT; CDR2 reads YENEEA. CDR3 size: 14 residues. The V end lost 0 bases, the J end lost 5 bases, and 10 bases lay between the germline ends. The CDR3 sequence: CASSLDRGRETQYF. CDR3 nucleotide sequence: TGTGCCAGCAGCTTAGACAGGGGAAGGGAGACCCAGTACTTC.

The chain joins TRBV13 to TRBJ2-5, with TRBD2 identical over 8 bases. The CDR3 runs 14 residues. CDR1 PRHDT and CDR2 FYEKMQ come from the germline V gene (reference sequence). The V and J ends lost 3 bases and 2 bases, in that order; junction bases with no gene match: 2. Here the CDR3 reads CASSFLAGQETQYF. CDR3 DNA: TGTGCCAGCAGCTTTTTAGCGGGGCAAGAGACCCAGTACTTC.

The chain employs TRBV5-1 and TRBJ2-1, with 14 bases fitting TRBD2. Germline V gene sequence: CDR1 SGHRS, CDR2 YFSETQ. V shed 0 bases, J shed 3 bases, and the junction held 17 bases outside the gene matches. This CDR3 spans 22 amino acids. CDR3 coding DNA: TGCGCCAGCAGCTTGGTGTATGGGACTAGCGGGAGTCCCGTTTTACTCTACAATGAGCAGTTCTTC. This codes for CASSLVYGTSGSPVLLYNEQFF.

This chain links TRBV10-3 with TRBJ2-1; 10 bases are a match to TRBD2. Per germline, CDR1 ENHRY and CDR2 SYGVKD. Trimming took 3 bases from V and 1 from J; bases not matched to a gene: 9. This CDR3 has 18 amino acids. CDR3 loop: CAISDGLASGRSYNEQFF. DNA of the CDR3: TGTGCCATCAGTGATGGTCTGGCTAGCGGGAGATCCTACAATGAGCAGTTCTTC.

J is TRBJ2-7 and V is TRBV6-1; D ambiguous. The CDR3 is 12 amino acids. Germline CDR1 and CDR2: MNHNS and SASEGT. V lost 8 bases and J 2 bases, leaving 10 bases between the germline ends. CDR3 in DNA: TGTGCCAGCGATGACGGTGCCTACGAGCAGTACTTC. It codes for CASDDGAYEQYF.

This clone was recorded once. Additional DNA sequences in this sample encode the identical CDR3. The rearrangement uses TRBV5-1 and TRBJ1-1; D gene uncertain. The V end lost 0 bases, the J end lost 2 bases, and 8 bases lay between the germline ends. The CDR3 covers 14 residues. The germline CDR1 and CDR2 sequences are SGHRS and YFSETQ. CDR3 residues: CASSLVAGNTEAFF. CDR3 coding DNA: TGCGCCAGCAGCTTGGTGGCAGGCAACACTGAAGCTTTCTTT.

CDR3 residues: CASSWTGPNQPQHF. The CDR3 region has the DNA TGTGCCAGCAGCTGGACAGGGCCTAATCAGCCCCAGCATTTT. V gene TRBV2 combines with J gene TRBJ1-5, with 8 positions matching TRBD1. J was trimmed by 4 bases and V by 6 bases; bases with no gene match: 5. Germline V gives CDR1 SNHLY, CDR2 FYNNEI. CDR3 length equals 14 residues. The whole variable domain, remainder taken from reference TRBV2 and TRBJ1-5, is EPEVTQTPSHQVTQMGQEVILRCVPISNHLYFYWYRQILGQKVEFLVSFYNNEISEKSEIFDDQFSVERPDGSNFTLKIRSTKLEDSAMYFCASSWTGPNQPQHFGDGTRLSIL.

The chain employs TRBV4-3 and TRBJ1-4; a weak D match, TRBD1 (5 bases). Germline V lookup: CDR1 LGHNA, CDR2 YSLEER. The germline V and J ends were trimmed by 1 base and 8 bases, with 11 bases remaining between them. This CDR3 has 14 residues. CDR3 bases: TGCGCCAGCAGCCAAGCTACAGGTGGGGAAAAACTGTTTTTT. It codes for CASSQATGGEKLFF.

Worth noting for this clone: Other DNA sequences in the sample encode the same CDR3. This chain connects TRBV5-1 to TRBJ2-5, with 7 bases matching TRBD1. CDR1 is SGHRS and CDR2 is YFSETQ in the germline V gene. J was trimmed by 2 bases and V by 2 bases; bases with no gene match: 6. This CDR3 comprises 15 residues. For the CDR3, the DNA is TGCGCCAGCAGCTTCGGGACAGCGCTTCAAGAGACCCAGTACTTC. Its translation is CASSFGTALQETQYF.

The V and J genes are TRBV5-1 and TRBJ1-1; 8 nucleotides agree with TRBD1. CDR1 is SGHRS and CDR2 is YFSETQ in the germline V gene. The V and J ends lost 4 bases and 5 bases, in that order; junction bases with no gene match: 10. The CDR3 has 15 residues. The CDR3 DNA reads as TGCGCCAGCAGCGAGATAAACACAGGGGGGACTGAAGCTTTCTTT. Translated: CASSEINTGGTEAFF.

CDR3 protein: CASSVDMRRHEQYF. The CDR3 bases are TGTGCCAGCAGCGTAGATATGCGGAGGCACGAGCAGTACTTC. The gene calls are TRBV9 and TRBJ2-7; perhaps TRBD2 as D (5 bases). From germline, CDR1 is SGDLS and CDR2 YYNGEE. V shed 0 bases and J shed 5 bases, with 12 bases lying between them. The CDR3 is made up of 14 amino acids.

The V call is TRBV5-4, the J call TRBJ2-3; D unclear. Germline CDR1 SGHNT, CDR2 YYREEE (reference sequence). V gave up 3 bases and J gave up 2 bases, with 13 bases separating them. This CDR3 comprises 15 residues. CDR3 nucleotides: TGTGCCAGCAGCTGGTCCGGAAGGGCCACAGATACGCAGTATTTT. It translates to CASSWSGRATDTQYF.

The CDR3: CSVSPGQGARYTF. The DNA for the CDR3 is TGCAGCGTCAGCCCGGGACAGGGGGCGCGGTACACCTTC. The gene calls are TRBV29-1 and TRBJ1-2; 12 bases align to TRBD1. CDR3 size: 13 residues. Germline CDR1 and CDR2: SQVTM and ANQGSEA. With V trimmed by 6 bases and J by 11 bases, 10 bases remained unmatched.

The chain joins TRBV5-1 to TRBJ2-7; 11 nucleotides match TRBD2. V gave up 0 bases and J gave up 0 bases; unmatched junction bases: 2. Germline CDR1 reads SGHRS; CDR2 reads YFSETQ. The CDR3 sequence is 16 residues long. The CDR3, as DNA: TGCGCCAGCAGCTTGGTAACTAGCGGGAGCTCCTACGAGCAGTACTTC. As protein: CASSLVTSGSSYEQYF.